Here is one TCR beta chain with its context. This record belongs to a study of blood T cell repertoires in COVID-19. TCRdb's table, derived via immunoSEQ multiplex PCR, lists solely in-frame clones and lacks some. Of 150,000 to 200,000 clones in the sample, approximately 92% were seen once. Germline values: CDR1 SNHLY, CDR2 FYNNEI. The CDR3 covers 14 residues. The junction had 7 bases not matched to a gene; V was cut back by 7 bases and J by 3 bases. This TCR was sampled from a woman in her 50s with acute or convalescent COVID-19. The chain links TRBV2 to TRBJ2-3; 7 bases align to TRBD1. The sample consisted of peripheral blood. CDR3 sequence: CASTWRQGTDTQYF. DNA of the CDR3: TGTGCCAGCACTTGGAGACAGGGAACAGATACGCAGTATTTT.